Below, one T cell receptor beta chain is given with its context. The antigen is unknown. This entry belongs to a study of T cell clones after liver transplantation. On the study more broadly: HCV positivity affected three of eight recipients; the rest lacked autoimmune or viral indications. Until 12-24 months post-transplant, subjects got standard immunosuppression and no induction. At least one year of complete immunosuppression withdrawal without enzymes over twice normal defined tolerance. Study-wide results and limits: Graft donor-reactive T cells possibly entered the graft instead of undergoing deletion.

V was pared by 4 bases and J by 5 bases, with 14 bases between. From germline, CDR1 is KGHSH and CDR2 LQKENI. This CDR3 contains 15 residues. Libraries were prepared by immunoSEQ multiplex PCR; TCRdb keeps only in-frame clonotypes and omits some of them. The table includes about 120,000 clones, 90% detected once. This sequence joins TRBV18 and TRBJ2-2; D may be TRBD1 (6 bases). The sequence was obtained from a human patient who received a liver transplant. Some T cells may have come from the graft donor. The sequencing used CD4+ T cells from blood, collected 12 months after liver transplant. This CDR3 is CASSRSAGVTGELFF. The CDR3 nucleotides read TGTGCCAGCTCACGATCGGCAGGGGTGACCGGGGAGCTGTTTTTT. The variable domain in full, completed from reference TRBV18 and TRBJ2-2, reads NAGVMQNPRHLVRRRGQEARLRCSPMKGHSHVYWYRQLPEEGLKFMVYLQKENIIDESGMPKERFSAEFPKEGPSILRIQQVVRGDSAAYFCASSRSAGVTGELFFGEGSRLTVL.